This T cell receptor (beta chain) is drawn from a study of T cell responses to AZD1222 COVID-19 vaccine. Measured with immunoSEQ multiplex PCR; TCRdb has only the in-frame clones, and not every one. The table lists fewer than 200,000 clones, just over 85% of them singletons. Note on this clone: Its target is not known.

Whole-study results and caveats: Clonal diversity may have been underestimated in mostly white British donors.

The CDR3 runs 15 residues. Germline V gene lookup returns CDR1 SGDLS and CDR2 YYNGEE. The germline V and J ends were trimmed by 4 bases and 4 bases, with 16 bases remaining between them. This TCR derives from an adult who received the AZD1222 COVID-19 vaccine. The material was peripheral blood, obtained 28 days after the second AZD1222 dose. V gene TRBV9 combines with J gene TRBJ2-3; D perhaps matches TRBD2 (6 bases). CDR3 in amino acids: CASSFRDLPADTQYF. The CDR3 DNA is TGTGCCAGCAGCTTTCGGGACTTACCGGCAGATACGCAGTATTTT.